This TCR beta chain emerged from a study of blood T cell repertoires in COVID-19. Across the whole study: The study drew acute and convalescent COVID-19 samples from the United States, Italy and Spain. In each case, the material was cDNA or gDNA derived from T cells, B-cell-depleted T cells, or PBMCs.

The CDR3 runs 11 residues. Trimming shortened V by 3 bases and J by 3 bases, and 3 bases separated the two germline ends. Germline-derived CDR1 and CDR2 are ENHRY and SYGVKD. Under the authors' procedure: Reference gene primer amplification in the assay estimated nucleated cell counts. Generated by immunoSEQ multiplex PCR, the TCRdb table keeps only in-frame clones and is missing some. Clone size and the V and J calls come from that table; the DNA yielded D and trimming. The profile covers around 170,000 clones, with about 74% appearing a single time and around 2.9% taken by the ten largest. Source material: peripheral blood. The V and J genes are TRBV10-3 and TRBJ2-7; D is unresolved. The sequence derives from a woman of 80 years or more with acute or convalescent COVID-19. The CDR3 DNA sequence: TGTGCCATCAGTGACAACTACGAGCAGTACTTC. This codes for CAISDNYEQYF.